Shown below are 25 T cell receptor beta chains from a single sample sequenced in a study of cytomegalovirus exposure and HLA in healthy donors. The study ran its PCR with 60 Vbeta and 13 Jbeta primers. Profiling relied on immunoSEQ multiplex PCR, and the TCRdb table lists in-frame clones only, not all of them. The sample contains roughly 90,000 clones, 78% of which appear only once. The sample taken for sequencing was PBMCs. The receptor set was obtained from a woman aged 40 to 55 in good health and CMV-seropositive.

The genes are TRBV5-4 and TRBJ2-3; 7 positions agree with TRBD2. The V and J ends lost 0 bases and 4 bases, in that order; junction bases with no gene match: 8. This CDR3 has 16 residues. The germline gives CDR1 SGHNT, CDR2 YYREEE (reference sequence). CDR3: CASSLVGGSGPDTQYF. The CDR3 nucleotides are TGTGCCAGCAGCTTGGTAGGCGGGAGTGGTCCAGATACGCAGTATTTT.

The chain links TRBV12-5 to TRBJ1-4; no reliable D call. The CDR3 consists of 17 residues. Trimming left V 0 bases short and J 0 bases short, with 11 bases between. The V gene's germline CDR1 is LGHNT and CDR2 FRNRAP. CDR3 sequence reads: CASGLVLAAATNEKLFF. The CDR3 DNA follows: TGTGCTAGTGGTTTGGTACTGGCGGCTGCAACTAATGAAAAACTGTTTTTT.

The chain joins TRBV5-8 to TRBJ2-1, with D perhaps TRBD2 (5 bases). Germline CDR1 is SGHTS and CDR2 is YDEGEE. There are 15 residues in the CDR3. V lost 4 bases to trimming and J lost 6 bases, with 17 bases between them. CDR3 coding DNA: TGTGCCAGCAGCGAAGAACTAGGGTCGGGCAATGAGCAGTTCTTC. Its protein is CASSEELGSGNEQFF.

This chain connects TRBV9 to TRBJ2-3, with unresolved D. V lost 3 bases, J lost 5 bases, and 16 bases lay in between. Germline V gene lookup returns CDR1 SGDLS and CDR2 YYNGEE. This CDR3 is built from 15 residues. The CDR3 reads CASSAPPGSEDTQYF. CDR3 DNA: TGTGCCAGCAGCGCCCCCCCTGGCAGCGAAGATACGCAGTATTTT.

This sequence joins TRBV14 and TRBJ2-5; a weak D match, TRBD1 (6 bases). The J call could be wrong; TRBJ2-7 is a better fit for the DNA end. This CDR3 contains 13 residues. Germline V gene sequence: CDR1 SGHDN, CDR2 FVKESK. The chain's CDR3 is CASSQEGAHEQYF. The CDR3 region has the DNA TGTGCCAGCAGCCAAGAGGGGGCCCACGAGCAGTACTTC.

This clone has only a few counts. The V call is TRBV10-3, the J call TRBJ2-1; 13 bases agree with TRBD2. This CDR3 has 15 residues. Germline loops: CDR1 ENHRY, CDR2 SYGVKD. The J segment lost 9 bases and the V segment lost 4 bases, leaving 6 bases of the junction unmatched. CDR3 in amino acids: CAISGTSGREGEQFF. The CDR3 bases are TGTGCCATCAGTGGGACTAGCGGGAGAGAGGGTGAGCAGTTCTTC.

This CDR3 reads CASSQAGATNNEQFF. CDR3 sequence (DNA): TGTGCCAGCAGCCAAGCTGGAGCCACTAACAATGAGCAGTTCTTC. The chain uses TRBV13 and TRBJ2-1; D gene ambiguous. The CDR3 spans 15 residues. With 5 bases removed from V and 5 bases from J, the gap between germline ends came to 16 bases. The germline CDR1 and CDR2 sequences are PRHDT and FYEKMQ (reference sequence).

The rearrangement links TRBV6-1 to TRBJ2-7; 11 nucleotides align to TRBD2. Unmatched junction bases numbered 3, after V lost 5 bases and J lost 3 bases. This CDR3 spans 14 amino acids. Germline assignment: CDR1 MNHNS and CDR2 SASEGT. CDR3 protein: CASSPGTSGYEQYF. The CDR3 DNA reads TGTGCCAGCAGTCCCGGGACTAGCGGCTACGAGCAGTACTTC.

V gene TRBV18 combines with J gene TRBJ2-5; 10 nucleotides line up with TRBD1. The J call may be incorrect, as the DNA end agrees better with TRBJ2-7. Germline CDR1 KGHSH, CDR2 LQKENI. The length of the CDR3 is 14 residues. CDR3 nucleotide sequence: TGTGCCAGCTCCGAGACAGGGGGCGTCGACGAGCAGTACTTC. This codes for CASSETGGVDEQYF.

CDR3 amino acids: CASSAWTGRDTQYF. In nucleotides, the CDR3 is TGTGCCAGCAGCGCGTGGACAGGGAGAGATACGCAGTATTTT. The rearrangement links TRBV11-2 to TRBJ2-3; 8 bases agree with TRBD1. Germline V gives CDR1 SGHAT, CDR2 FQNNGV. The junction had 6 bases not matched to a gene; V was cut back by 5 bases and J by 5 bases. CDR3 length: 14 residues.

The gene calls are TRBV19 and TRBJ1-5; 10 bases are a match to TRBD1. With V trimmed by 5 bases and J by 2 bases, 9 bases remained unmatched. This CDR3 is 17 amino acids long. Germline CDR1 and CDR2: LNHDA and SQIVND (reference sequence). The CDR3 region is CASSQRQGAMGNQPQHF. CDR3 DNA sequence: TGTGCCAGTAGTCAACGACAGGGGGCGATGGGCAATCAGCCCCAGCATTTT.

For the CDR3, the DNA is TGTGCCAGCAGCGCTCTCGAGGCCGGGGAGCTGTTTTTT. Translation: CASSALEAGELFF. The genes are TRBV9 and TRBJ2-2; D unclear. The V gene lost 3 bases and the J gene lost 6 bases, with 9 bases spanning the gap. Germline CDR1 reads SGDLS; CDR2 reads YYNGEE. The CDR3 extends over 13 amino acids.

This chain uses TRBV11-3 with TRBJ2-1; the D gene is possibly TRBD2 (6 bases). The ends were cut back, 1 base at V and 0 bases at J, with 22 bases in the middle. CDR3 length equals 20 residues. Germline V gene lookup returns CDR1 SGHNT and CDR2 YENEEA. In nucleotides, the CDR3 is TGTGCCAGCAGCTTAGGTCGGGGGACCGACAGCGTGAGCTCCTACAATGAGCAGTTCTTC. Translation: CASSLGRGTDSVSSYNEQFF. The full variable domain, in which reference TRBV11-3 and TRBJ2-1 provide the parts outside the CDR3, is EAGVVQSPRYKIIEKKQPVAFWCNPISGHNTLYWYLQNLGQGPELLIRYENEEAVDDSQLPKDRFSAERLKGVDSTLKIQPAELGDSAVYLCASSLGRGTDSVSSYNEQFFGPGTRLTVL.

The table lists this clone with a count of one. V is TRBV11-3 and J is TRBJ2-5; weak D call: TRBD2 (6 bases). Germline V gives CDR1 SGHNT, CDR2 YENEEA. The CDR3 is 15 residues long. The V gene lost 0 bases and the J gene lost 2 bases, with 10 bases spanning the gap. The CDR3, as DNA: TGTGCCAGCAGCTTAGAGGGGGGAGGACAAGAGACCCAGTACTTC. Amino acids: CASSLEGGGQETQYF.

The chain uses TRBV5-4 and TRBJ1-1; possible D gene TRBD1, 5 bases. The V end was cut by 3 bases, the J end by 4 bases, with 16 bases between. Germline assignment: CDR1 SGHNT and CDR2 YYREEE (reference sequence). CDR3 length equals 15 residues. The CDR3 reads CASSWMGGSVTEAFF. In nucleotides, the CDR3 is TGTGCCAGCAGCTGGATGGGGGGTTCTGTCACTGAAGCTTTCTTT.

The chain employs TRBV7-2 and TRBJ1-2; maybe TRBD1 (5 bases). The CDR3 consists of 13 residues. CDR1 is SGHTA and CDR2 is FQGNSA in the germline V gene. Trimming took off 2 bases at V and 4 bases at J, with 8 bases between the two ends. CDR3 in amino acids: CASSLTGGYGYTF. CDR3 in DNA: TGTGCCAGCAGCTTAACGGGGGGCTATGGCTACACCTTC.

This clone was seen a single time. The chain uses TRBV15 and TRBJ2-3; D perhaps matches TRBD2 (5 bases). Germline assignment: CDR1 LNHNV and CDR2 YYDKDF (reference sequence). This CDR3 has 16 amino acids. The V end lost 0 bases, the J end lost 1 base, and 11 bases lay between the germline ends. The CDR3 DNA reads TGTGCCACCAGCAGAGATCGGGAAAGGGGCACAGATACGCAGTATTTT. Its translation: CATSRDRERGTDTQYF.

Here the CDR3 DNA reads TGTGCCAGCAGTGGACAGGGGGCCGGGCAAGAGACCCAGTACTTC. Translating it yields CASSGQGAGQETQYF. The chain is built from TRBV6-5 and TRBJ2-5; 11 bases line up with TRBD1. The germline V gene encodes CDR1 MNHEY and CDR2 SVGAGI. The CDR3 is 15 residues long. The V gene end was trimmed by 5 bases and the J gene end by 2 bases; junction bases not matched to a gene: 4.

The chain carries TRBV18 and TRBJ2-1, with D possibly matching TRBD2 (6 bases). The CDR3 consists of 12 residues. V was trimmed by 3 bases and J by 7 bases, leaving 7 bases between them. Germline V CDR1 and CDR2: KGHSH, LQKENI. CDR3 nucleotides: TGTGCCAGCTCACCGGGGACTAATGAGCAGTTCTTC. It translates to CASSPGTNEQFF.

The chain recombines TRBV7-2 with TRBJ1-2; perhaps TRBD1 as D (5 bases). The germline V gene has CDR1 SGHTA and CDR2 FQGNSA. This CDR3 has 14 amino acids. V lost 4 bases and J lost 6, with 15 bases in between. CDR3 residues: CASSSGLLGDGYTF. The DNA for the CDR3 is TGTGCCAGCAGCTCGGGACTGCTGGGGGATGGCTACACCTTC.

The chain carries TRBV6-6 and TRBJ1-1; weak D call: TRBD1 (5 bases). The length of the CDR3 is 15 residues. Germline-derived CDR1 and CDR2 are MNHNY and SVGAGI (reference sequence). V was clipped by 5 bases and J by 4 bases, with 17 bases between them. The CDR3 loop is CASSDESGGVTEAFF. Written as DNA, the CDR3 is TGTGCCAGCAGTGATGAGTCGGGGGGTGTCACTGAAGCTTTCTTT.

V gene TRBV9 combines with J gene TRBJ2-5; 8 bases are a match to TRBD2. J was trimmed by 0 bases and V by 2 bases; bases with no gene match: 6. Germline V lookup: CDR1 SGDLS, CDR2 YYNGEE. This CDR3 has 16 amino acids. CDR3 region: CASSVVAGGYQETQYF. DNA for the CDR3: TGTGCCAGCAGCGTGGTCGCGGGGGGTTACCAAGAGACCCAGTACTTC.

The chain has TRBV5-3 and TRBJ2-7; D may be TRBD2 (5 bases). TRBV5-3 is known as an ORF, though its function is uncertain. The CDR3 totals 16 residues. CDR3 DNA sequence: TGTGCGAAAAACGGCGGGCAGGTTTTAAAAAGTAAAGAGCAGTACTTC. The encoded protein is CAKNGGQVLKSKEQYF.

This clone has a single count. The chain joins TRBV10-3 to TRBJ2-7; TRBD1 aligns across 7 bases. The CDR3 spans 13 residues. Trimming cost V 6 bases and J 3 bases; bases outside gene matches: 5. Germline lookup yields CDR1 ENHRY and CDR2 SYGVKD. The CDR3 DNA is TGTGCCATCAGAAGGGGACAGAACTACGAGCAGTACTTC. Translation gives CAIRRGQNYEQYF.

This clone was counted a single time. The chain employs TRBV28 and TRBJ1-2, with D tentatively TRBD1 (5 bases). In germline, CDR1 is MDHEN, CDR2 SYDVKM. Trimming left V 3 bases short and J 8 bases short, with 13 bases between. There are 13 residues in the CDR3. DNA for the CDR3: TGTGCCAGCAGTTTGGAAGGGGCCAGGGGCTACACCTTC. Protein: CASSLEGARGYTF.